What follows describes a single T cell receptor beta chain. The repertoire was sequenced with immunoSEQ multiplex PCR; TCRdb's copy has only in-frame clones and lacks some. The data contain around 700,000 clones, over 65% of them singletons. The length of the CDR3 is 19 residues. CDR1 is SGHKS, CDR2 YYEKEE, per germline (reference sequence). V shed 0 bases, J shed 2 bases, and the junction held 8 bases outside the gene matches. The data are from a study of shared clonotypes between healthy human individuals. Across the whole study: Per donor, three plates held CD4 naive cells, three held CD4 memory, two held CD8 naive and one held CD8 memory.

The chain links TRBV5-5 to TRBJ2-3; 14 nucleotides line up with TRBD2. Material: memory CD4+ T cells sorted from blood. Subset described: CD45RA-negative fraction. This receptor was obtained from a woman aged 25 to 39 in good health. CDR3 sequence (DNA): TGTGCCAGCAGCTTGGAAGGACTAGCGGGAGGACGATCCACAGATACGCAGTATTTT. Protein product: CASSLEGLAGGRSTDTQYF.